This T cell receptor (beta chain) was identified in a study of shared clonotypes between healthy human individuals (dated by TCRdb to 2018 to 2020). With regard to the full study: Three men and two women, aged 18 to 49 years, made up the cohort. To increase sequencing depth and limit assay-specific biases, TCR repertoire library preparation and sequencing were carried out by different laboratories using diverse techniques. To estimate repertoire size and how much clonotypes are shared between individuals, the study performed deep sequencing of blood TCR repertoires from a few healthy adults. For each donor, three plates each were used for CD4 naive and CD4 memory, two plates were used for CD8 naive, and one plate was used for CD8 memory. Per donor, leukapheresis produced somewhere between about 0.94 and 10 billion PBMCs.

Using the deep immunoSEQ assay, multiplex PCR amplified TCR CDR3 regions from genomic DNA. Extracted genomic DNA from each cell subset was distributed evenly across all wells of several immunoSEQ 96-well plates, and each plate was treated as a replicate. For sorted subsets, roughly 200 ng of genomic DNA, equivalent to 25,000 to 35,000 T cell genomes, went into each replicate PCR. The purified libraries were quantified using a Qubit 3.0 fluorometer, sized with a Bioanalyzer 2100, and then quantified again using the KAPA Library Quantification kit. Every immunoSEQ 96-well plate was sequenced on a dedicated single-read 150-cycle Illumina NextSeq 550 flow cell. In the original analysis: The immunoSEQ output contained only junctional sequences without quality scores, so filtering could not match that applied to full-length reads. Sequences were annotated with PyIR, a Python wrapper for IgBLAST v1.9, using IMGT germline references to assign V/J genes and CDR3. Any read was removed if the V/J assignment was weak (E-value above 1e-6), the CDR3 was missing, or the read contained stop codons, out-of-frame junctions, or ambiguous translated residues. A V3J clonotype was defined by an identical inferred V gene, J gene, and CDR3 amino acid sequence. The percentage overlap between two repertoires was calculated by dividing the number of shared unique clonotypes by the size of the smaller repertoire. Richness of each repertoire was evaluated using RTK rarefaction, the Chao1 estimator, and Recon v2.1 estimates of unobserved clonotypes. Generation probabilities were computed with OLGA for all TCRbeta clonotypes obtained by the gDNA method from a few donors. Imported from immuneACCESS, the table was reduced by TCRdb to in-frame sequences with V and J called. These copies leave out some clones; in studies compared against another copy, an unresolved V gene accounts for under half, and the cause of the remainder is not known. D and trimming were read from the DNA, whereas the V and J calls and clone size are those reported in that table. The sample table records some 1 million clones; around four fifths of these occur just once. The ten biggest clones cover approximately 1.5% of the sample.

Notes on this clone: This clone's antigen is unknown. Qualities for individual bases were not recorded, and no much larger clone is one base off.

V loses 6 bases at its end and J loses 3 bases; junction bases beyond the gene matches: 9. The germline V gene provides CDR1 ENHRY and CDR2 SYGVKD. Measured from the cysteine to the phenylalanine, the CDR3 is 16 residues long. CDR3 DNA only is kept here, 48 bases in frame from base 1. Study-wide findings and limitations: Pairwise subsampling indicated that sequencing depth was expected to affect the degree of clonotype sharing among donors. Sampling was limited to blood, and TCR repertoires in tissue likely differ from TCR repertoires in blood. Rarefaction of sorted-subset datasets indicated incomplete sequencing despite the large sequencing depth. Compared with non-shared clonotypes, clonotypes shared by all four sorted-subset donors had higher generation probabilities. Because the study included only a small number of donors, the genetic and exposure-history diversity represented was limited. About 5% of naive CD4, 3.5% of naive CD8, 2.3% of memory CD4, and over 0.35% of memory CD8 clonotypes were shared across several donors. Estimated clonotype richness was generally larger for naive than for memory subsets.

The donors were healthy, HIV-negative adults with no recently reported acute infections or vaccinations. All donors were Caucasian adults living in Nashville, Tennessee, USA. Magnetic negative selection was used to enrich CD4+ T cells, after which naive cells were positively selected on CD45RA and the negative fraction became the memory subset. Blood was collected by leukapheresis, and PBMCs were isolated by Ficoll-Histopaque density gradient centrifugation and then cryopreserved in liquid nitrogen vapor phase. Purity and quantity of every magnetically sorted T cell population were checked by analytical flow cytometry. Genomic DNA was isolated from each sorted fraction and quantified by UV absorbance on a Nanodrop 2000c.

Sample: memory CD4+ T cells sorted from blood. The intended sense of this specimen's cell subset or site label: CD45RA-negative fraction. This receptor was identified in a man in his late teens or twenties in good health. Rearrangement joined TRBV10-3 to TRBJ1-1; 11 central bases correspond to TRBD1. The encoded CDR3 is CAIRGDRGIMDTEAFF. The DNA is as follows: TGTGCCATCAGGGGGGACAGGGGGATAATGGACACTGAAGCTTTCTTT.